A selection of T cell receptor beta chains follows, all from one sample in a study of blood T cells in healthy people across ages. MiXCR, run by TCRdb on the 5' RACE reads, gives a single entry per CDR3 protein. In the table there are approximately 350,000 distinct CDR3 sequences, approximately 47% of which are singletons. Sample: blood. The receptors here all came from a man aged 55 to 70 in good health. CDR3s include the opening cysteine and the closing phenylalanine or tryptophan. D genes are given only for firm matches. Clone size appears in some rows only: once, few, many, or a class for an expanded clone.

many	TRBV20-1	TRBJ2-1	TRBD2	CSARRGGGKYNEQFF	TGCAGTGCTAGAAGGGGCGGGGGAAAGTACAATGAGCAGTTCTTC
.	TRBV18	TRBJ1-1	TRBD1	CASSPGQGAGGTEAFF	TGTGCCAGCTCACCGGGACAGGGGGCAGGTGGCACTGAAGCTTTCTTT
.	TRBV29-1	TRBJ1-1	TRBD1	CSGGTVRNTEAFF	TGCAGCGGGGGGACAGTACGGAACACTGAAGCTTTCTTT
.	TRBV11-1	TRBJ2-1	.	CAGSLARVGQGGNSSYNEQFF	TGTGCCGGCAGCTTAGCCCGCGTGGGTCAGGGAGGAAACAGCTCCTACAATGAGCAGTTCTTC
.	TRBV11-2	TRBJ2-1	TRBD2	CASSPGTSGPVSYNEQFF	TGTGCCAGCAGCCCGGGGACTAGCGGGCCCGTCTCCTACAATGAGCAGTTCTTC
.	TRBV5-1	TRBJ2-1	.	CASRIGGVTEQFF	TGCGCCAGCAGAATTGGTGGGGTTACTGAGCAGTTCTTC
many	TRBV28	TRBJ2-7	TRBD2	CASRLLAAGKEQYF	TGTGCCAGCAGACTACTAGCGGCTGGGAAAGAGCAGTACTTC
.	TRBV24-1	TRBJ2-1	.	CATSAHGSSYNEQFF	TGTGCCACCAGTGCACACGGGAGCTCCTACAATGAGCAGTTCTTC
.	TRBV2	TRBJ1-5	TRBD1	CASGIGTGGFQPQHF	TGTGCCAGCGGAATCGGGACAGGGGGCTTTCAGCCCCAGCATTTT
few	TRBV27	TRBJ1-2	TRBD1	CASSLFGLGGTGSRDYTF	TGTGCCAGCAGTTTATTTGGTTTGGGTGGGACAGGCTCCCGGGACTACACCTTC
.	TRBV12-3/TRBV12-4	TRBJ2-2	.	CASRSVEGATGELFF	TGTGCCAGCAGATCCGTCGAGGGCGCCACCGGGGAGCTGTTTTTT
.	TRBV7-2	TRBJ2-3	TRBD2	CASIPALADTDTQYF	TGTGCCAGCATCCCGGCACTAGCGGACACAGATACGCAGTATTTT
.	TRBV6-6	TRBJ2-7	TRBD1	CASNPQGPSYEQYF	TGTGCCAGCAATCCACAGGGGCCCTCCTACGAGCAGTACTTC
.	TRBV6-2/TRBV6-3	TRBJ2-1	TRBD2	CASRPARGDGNEQFF	TGTGCCAGCAGACCCGCGCGGGGGGACGGCAATGAGCAGTTCTTC
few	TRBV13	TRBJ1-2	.	CASSLAQGGNYGYTF	TGTGCCAGCAGCTTAGCCCAGGGAGGAAACTATGGCTACACCTTC
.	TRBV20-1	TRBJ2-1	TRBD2	CSAGSPSGNEQFF	TGCAGTGCTGGATCACCTAGCGGAAATGAGCAGTTCTTC
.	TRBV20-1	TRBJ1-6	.	CSTRGTGRNSPLHF	TGCAGTACTAGAGGAACAGGCAGAAATTCACCCCTCCACTTT
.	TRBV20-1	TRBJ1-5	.	CSARVGNGPNQPQHF	TGCAGTGCTAGAGTCGGGAACGGACCCAATCAGCCCCAGCATTTT
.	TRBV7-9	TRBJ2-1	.	CANSGNLSYNEQFF	TGTGCCAACTCAGGGAACCTCTCCTACAATGAGCAGTTCTTC